This entry lists 32 T cell receptor beta chains sequenced from one sample in a study of T cell clonality in common variable immunodeficiency. The study, taken as a whole, reports: Fewer deletions and N-nucleotide insertions were reportedly seen in common variable immunodeficiency TCR beta sequences.

The method was immunoSEQ multiplex PCR; TCRdb's version includes in-frame clones alone and lacks a portion of them. The data show 20,000 to 25,000 clones, with none appearing a single time. No antigen is known for these receptors. The material sequenced was peripheral blood mononuclear cells. The receptors stem from a human donor with common variable immunodeficiency.

At least ten counts were recorded for this clone. The CDR3 goes on 3 residues after the read ends, and that part is filled in from the germline J gene. The genes are TRBV18 and TRBJ2-7, with 9 positions matching TRBD1. Germline V lookup: CDR1 KGHSH, CDR2 LQKENI. The J segment lost 3 bases and the V segment lost 3 bases, leaving 9 bases of the junction unmatched. There are 16 residues in the CDR3. The part of the CDR3 DNA that was read is TGTGCCAGCTCACCCTTAAGGGACAGGGTTATCTACGAG. It specifies CASSPLRDRVIYE. The whole CDR3 sequence reads CASSPLRDRVIYEQYF. Based on the CDR3 plus reference TRBV18 and TRBJ2-7, the full variable domain is NAGVMQNPRHLVRRRGQEARLRCSPMKGHSHVYWYRQLPEEGLKFMVYLQKENIIDESGMPKERFSAEFPKEGPSILRIQQVVRGDSAAYFCASSPLRDRVIYEQYFGPGTRLTVT.

This clone was counted ten times or more. Read data end 3 residues before the CDR3 end; the end is taken from the germline J gene. The chain uses TRBV7-9 and TRBJ2-5; 9 bases fit TRBD1. J lost 5 bases, V lost 4 bases, and 5 bases had no gene match. CDR3 length: 14 amino acids. The germline V gene has CDR1 SEHNR and CDR2 FQNEAQ (reference sequence). This CDR3 reads CASSSGQGWETQYF. The CDR3 DNA, read in part, is TGTGCCAGCAGCTCTGGACAGGGGTGGGAGACC.

This clone was counted ten times or more. Read data end 3 residues before the CDR3 end; the end is taken from the germline J gene. The chain uses TRBV5-4 and TRBJ2-3; D might be TRBD2 (5 bases). The CDR3 covers 15 residues. V lost 3 bases and J 4 bases, leaving 15 bases between the germline ends. Germline lookup yields CDR1 SGHNT and CDR2 YYREEE (reference sequence). The part of the CDR3 DNA that was read is TGTGCCAGCAGCTCATCTCGGGGTCGGTCAGATACG. Residues: CASSSSRGRSDT. The full CDR3 sequence reads CASSSSRGRSDTQYF.

This clone appeared many times. Read coverage stops 3 residues before the CDR3 terminus; the germline J gene supplies the remainder. This chain joins TRBV28 and TRBJ2-7; the D gene is possibly TRBD2 (5 bases). The germline V and J ends were trimmed by 4 bases and 2 bases, with 15 bases remaining between them. The CDR3 contains 15 residues. Germline loops: CDR1 MDHEN, CDR2 SYDVKM. The CDR3 bases that were read are TGTGCCAGCAGTTCCTTCGAGAGGGCGACCTACGAG. It specifies CASSSFERATYE. The full CDR3 reads CASSSFERATYEQYF.

This clone showed up many times. The read gets to within 3 residues of the CDR3 end, and the germline J gene fills in the rest. The chain is built from TRBV5-4 and TRBJ1-2; D gene uncertain. V was shortened by 3 bases and J by 0 bases, with 12 bases between the two germline ends. Germline lookup yields CDR1 SGHNT and CDR2 YYREEE (reference sequence). The length of the CDR3 is 15 residues. The part of the CDR3 DNA that was read is TGTGCCAGCAGCTCCGCCGACATTTCTAACTATGGC. Protein: CASSSADISNYG. The full CDR3 reads CASSSADISNYGYTF.

A few counts support this clone. The CDR3 end falls 3 residues outside the read, so it is completed with the germline J gene. The chain employs TRBV20-1 and TRBJ2-1; D is ambiguous. The germline gives CDR1 DFQATT, CDR2 SNEGSKA (reference sequence). V was trimmed by 5 bases and J by 4 bases, leaving 15 bases between them. CDR3 length: 14 amino acids. The CDR3 bases that were read are TGCAGTGCTTCTCTGGCAATCGAGTACAATGAG. This codes for CSASLAIEYNE. The CDR3 in full is CSASLAIEYNEQFF.

Relative to its sample, this clone is medium-sized (0.01 to 0.1%). Read sequence stops 3 residues before the CDR3 end, and the germline J gene provides the missing end. The V and J genes are TRBV3-1 (or the pseudogene TRBV3-2) and TRBJ2-3; TRBD2 might be the D (6 bases). CDR1 is LGHDT and CDR2 is YNNKEL in the germline V gene (reference sequence). V lost 4 bases, J lost 1 base, and 12 bases lay in between. This CDR3 is 15 amino acids long. CDR3 DNA, as far as it was read: TGTGCCAGCAGCCCTATGGGACTCGGCACAGATACG. It codes for CASSPMGLGTDT. The whole CDR3 is CASSPMGLGTDTQYF.

This clone was found many times. Sequencing ends 3 residues short of the CDR3 end; the germline J gene provides the rest. The chain uses TRBV29-1 and TRBJ1-1; D gene uncertain. The CDR3 runs 12 residues. Germline V gene sequence: CDR1 SQVTM, CDR2 ANQGSEA. CDR3 protein: CSVKYAATEAFF. The CDR3 DNA, read in part, is TGCAGCGTTAAATATGCCGCGACAGAA.

This clone was seen at least ten times. This chain's CDR3 is CASSIRSGDQTQYF. The CDR3 bases that were read are TGTGCCAGTAGTATACGGTCAGGGGATCAGACC. V is TRBV19 and J is TRBJ2-5; possibly TRBD1 for D (6 bases). Read sequence stops 3 residues before the CDR3 end, and the germline J gene provides the missing end. This CDR3 comprises 14 residues. V was cut by 2 bases and J by 6 bases, with 13 bases left in between. CDR1 and CDR2 from the germline V gene are LNHDA and SQIVND (reference sequence).

There are many counts of this clone. The read comes to an end 3 residues before the CDR3 does, leaving the germline J gene to fill in the end. J is TRBJ2-1 and V is TRBV4-2, with TRBD2 identical over 15 bases. Germline V lookup: CDR1 LGHNA, CDR2 YNFKEQ. The CDR3 sequence is 16 residues long. Germline trimming cut 4 bases from V and 9 bases from J; bases unmatched to any gene: 7. CDR3 residues: CASSPGLAGGQREQFF. The sequenced part of the CDR3 DNA is TGTGCCAGCAGCCCCGGACTAGCGGGGGGGCAGCGTGAG.

This clone has ten or more counts. Read sequence stops 3 residues before the CDR3 end, and the germline J gene provides the missing end. The rearrangement links TRBV19 to TRBJ1-5; TRBD1 might be the D (6 bases). The CDR3 has 16 amino acids. Trimming pared 9 bases from V and 7 bases from J, leaving 25 bases between. The V gene's germline CDR1 is LNHDA and CDR2 SQIVND (reference sequence). The CDR3 is CASGGRRGVRRQPQHF. The CDR3 DNA, read in part, is TGTGCCAGCGGGGGGCGCAGGGGTGTACGAAGACAGCCC.

This clone has at least ten counts. Coverage ceases 3 residues before the CDR3 finishes, and the germline J gene fills in the end. J is TRBJ2-3 and V is TRBV2; D is unclear. Per the germline V gene, CDR1 is SNHLY and CDR2 is FYNNEI. The V end was cut by 5 bases, the J end by 5 bases, with 8 bases between. The CDR3 covers 12 residues. CDR3 sequence reads: CASSPYLDTQYF. The sequenced CDR3 bases are TGTGCCAGCAGTCCCTATCTAGATACG.

This clone appeared many times. The CDR3 extends 3 residues past the end of the read, so its final part is completed from the germline J gene. The chain combines TRBV10-3 with TRBJ1-5, with a weak D call TRBD1 (5 bases). Germline CDR1 reads ENHRY; CDR2 reads SYGVKD. The CDR3 spans 13 residues. The V gene lost 8 bases and the J gene lost 6 bases, with 14 bases spanning the gap. This CDR3 is CAIWQGGRQPQHF. Incomplete CDR3 DNA: TGTGCCATCTGGCAGGGCGGACGTCAGCCC.

At least ten counts were recorded for this clone. Read coverage stops 3 residues before the CDR3 terminus; the germline J gene supplies the remainder. The rearrangement links TRBV27 to TRBJ2-3; D unclear. V gave up 0 bases and J gave up 8 bases, with 9 bases separating them. Germline CDR1 reads MNHEY; CDR2 reads SMNVEV (reference sequence). CDR3 length: 13 residues. The CDR3 region is CASSLSTSGTQYF. CDR3 DNA, as far as it was read: TGTGCCAGCAGTTTATCCACTTCGGGTACG.

In its sample, this clone was seen many times. CDR3 protein: CASSPGGEGWKTQYF. Incomplete CDR3 DNA: TGTGCCAGCAGTCCTGGCGGGGAGGGATGGAAGACC. The V call is TRBV11-2, the J call TRBJ2-5, with 7 bases identical to TRBD2. Read coverage stops 3 residues before the CDR3 terminus; the germline J gene supplies the remainder. Germline trimming cut 6 bases from V and 6 bases from J; bases unmatched to any gene: 13. CDR3 length equals 15 residues. CDR1 is SGHAT and CDR2 is FQNNGV in the germline V gene.

This clone appeared many times. The DNA ends 3 residues before the CDR3 does, and the rest of the CDR3 is filled in from the germline J gene. The V call is TRBV5-1, the J call TRBJ2-6; D gene uncertain. Trimming stripped 6 bases from V and 3 bases from J, with 10 bases between. The germline V gene has CDR1 SGHRS and CDR2 YFSETQ. The CDR3 covers 14 residues. The CDR3 bases that were read are TGCGCCAGCACCCTCACAGATGGGGCCAACGTC. Its protein is CASTLTDGANV. The whole CDR3 protein is CASTLTDGANVLTF.

Ten or more counts support this clone. The read comes to an end 3 residues before the CDR3 does, leaving the germline J gene to fill in the end. V and J are TRBV20-1 and TRBJ2-1; 10 bases are shared with TRBD1. The V gene's germline CDR1 is DFQATT and CDR2 SNEGSKA (reference sequence). V dropped 6 bases and J dropped 0; count of bases not matched to a gene: 5. This CDR3 has 15 residues. This CDR3 is CSADRTGGSYNEQFF. CDR3 bases read: TGCAGTGCGGATCGGACAGGGGGCTCCTACAATGAG.

This clone has just a few counts. The CDR3 end is not reached by the read, which stops 3 residues before it; the germline J gene fills it in. This chain links TRBV20-1 with TRBJ2-3; TRBD2 agrees at 10 bases. Trimming cost V 5 bases and J 5 bases; bases outside gene matches: 16. This CDR3 contains 17 residues. CDR1 DFQATT and CDR2 SNEGSKA come from the germline V gene (reference sequence). CDR3 amino acids: CSALGVGSGGAGDTQYF. The sequenced part of the CDR3 DNA is TGCAGTGCTTTGGGCGTGGGCAGCGGGGGGGCCGGAGATACG.

Many counts were recorded for this clone. Read coverage stops 3 residues before the CDR3 terminus; the germline J gene supplies the remainder. The V gene is TRBV30, the J gene TRBJ2-3; D uncertain. Trimming left V 5 bases short and J 2 bases short, with 5 bases between. The CDR3 is made up of 11 amino acids. Germline CDR1 is GTSNPN and CDR2 is SVGIG (reference sequence). This CDR3 is CAWSSTDTQYF. CDR3 DNA, as far as it was read: TGTGCCTGGTCGTCCACAGATACG.

This clone was seen many times. The read falls 3 residues short of the CDR3 end, and the missing part is taken from the germline J gene. The V call is TRBV20-1, the J call TRBJ2-5, with 8 bases fitting TRBD1. The CDR3 has 13 amino acids. Germline V lookup: CDR1 DFQATT, CDR2 SNEGSKA (reference sequence). The V gene end was trimmed by 7 bases and the J gene end by 7 bases; junction bases not matched to a gene: 11. CDR3 sequence reads: CSVTGTGERTQYF. The part of the CDR3 DNA that was read is TGCAGTGTGACCGGGACAGGCGAGAGGACC.

This clone was observed many times. The read falls 3 residues short of the CDR3 end, and the missing part is taken from the germline J gene. The J gene is TRBJ2-3, the V gene TRBV7-3; 13 bases match TRBD2. J was trimmed by 4 bases and V by 0 bases; bases with no gene match: 10. CDR1 SGHTA and CDR2 FQGTGA come from the germline V gene. The CDR3 sequence is 19 residues long. The CDR3 reads CASSLTSRGLAGDPDTQYF. The CDR3 DNA, read in part, is TGTGCCAGCAGCTTAACGTCGAGAGGACTAGCGGGGGATCCAGATACG.

Within the sample, this clone is medium-sized (0.01 to 0.1%). The read finishes 3 residues shy of the CDR3 end, and the germline J gene is used to complete it. The chain joins TRBV6-2 or TRBV6-3 to TRBJ2-1; 7 nucleotides line up with TRBD1. The V segment lost 5 bases and the J segment 5 bases; nucleotides outside the gene matches: 6. In germline, CDR1 is MNHEY, CDR2 SVGEGT. The CDR3 is 14 residues long. CDR3 sequence: CASSIGQENNEQFF. The CDR3 bases that were read are TGTGCCAGCAGTATAGGACAGGAAAACAATGAG.

This clone was picked up many times. The read gets to within 3 residues of the CDR3 end, and the germline J gene fills in the rest. The chain recombines TRBV20-1 with TRBJ2-5, with TRBD2 identical over 11 bases. Germline values: CDR1 DFQATT, CDR2 SNEGSKA (reference sequence). V was clipped by 5 bases and J by 4 bases; unmatched bases: 6. The CDR3 has 14 residues. CDR3 amino acids: CSALAGGVSETQYF. CDR3 bases read: TGCAGTGCTTTAGCGGGGGGGGTTTCAGAGACC.

This clone rates as medium-sized. The read terminates 3 residues before the CDR3 end, so the remaining end is supplied by the germline J gene. This sequence joins TRBV19 and TRBJ2-1; TRBD2 agrees at 9 bases. V dropped 5 bases and J dropped 4; count of bases not matched to a gene: 3. From germline, CDR1 is LNHDA and CDR2 SQIVND (reference sequence). The CDR3 sequence is 14 residues long. The covered CDR3 bases are TGTGCCAGTAGTCGGCGGGGGGGTTACAATGAG. Its translation is CASSRRGGYNE. The whole CDR3 reads CASSRRGGYNEQFF.

This clone came up many times. The CDR3 end is not reached by the read, which stops 3 residues before it; the germline J gene fills it in. The chain has TRBV30 and TRBJ1-1, with 7 bases lining up with TRBD1. The CDR3 length is 16 residues. V trimming: 2 bases; J trimming: 5 bases; junction bases outside the gene matches: 14. Germline V lookup: CDR1 GTSNPN, CDR2 SVGIG (reference sequence). The CDR3 sequence: CAWSLGTVTASTEAFF. The sequenced CDR3 bases are TGTGCCTGGAGTCTTGGGACAGTCACCGCCTCAACTGAA. The full variable domain, rest sourced from reference TRBV30 and TRBJ1-1, is SQTIHQWPATLVQPVGSPLSLECTVEGTSNPNLYWYRQAAGRGLQLLFYSVGIGQISSEVPQNLSASRPQDRQFILSSKKLLLSDSGFYLCAWSLGTVTASTEAFFGQGTRLTVV.

This clone was counted at least ten times. The read terminates 3 residues ahead of where the CDR3 ends, so the germline J gene completes it. The rearrangement uses TRBV5-5 and TRBJ2-7; 7 bases map to TRBD1. CDR3 length: 14 amino acids. Germline loops: CDR1 SGHKS, CDR2 YYEKEE (reference sequence). V shed 0 bases, J shed 2 bases, and the junction held 2 bases outside the gene matches. The CDR3 bases that were read are TGTGCCAGCAGCTTGGCGACAGGGACCTACGAG. It is translated as CASSLATGTYE. The whole CDR3 protein reads CASSLATGTYEQYF.

This clone was seen at least ten times. The CDR3 goes on 3 residues after the read ends, and that part is filled in from the germline J gene. V is TRBV28 and J is TRBJ1-1; D not resolved. From germline, CDR1 is MDHEN and CDR2 SYDVKM. CDR3 length: 15 residues. V lost 8 bases and J lost 4, with 20 bases in between. The CDR3 here is CASPPWEGGSTEAFF. Incomplete CDR3 DNA: TGTGCCAGCCCCCCTTGGGAGGGCGGGAGCACTGAA.

There are many counts of this clone. The missing CDR3 end, 3 residues past where the read stops, is filled in from the germline J gene. This rearrangement joins TRBV20-1 to TRBJ2-5; D gene ambiguous. Per the germline V gene, CDR1 is DFQATT and CDR2 is SNEGSKA (reference sequence). V was pared by 3 bases and J by 0 bases, with 11 bases between. The CDR3 length is 14 residues. Incomplete CDR3 DNA: TGCAGTGCTAGGAATTGGGCAGACCAAGAGACC. Amino acid sequence: CSARNWADQET. Given in full, the CDR3 is CSARNWADQETQYF.

The table lists this clone with many counts. The read gets to within 3 residues of the CDR3 end, and the germline J gene fills in the rest. The chain couples TRBV11-3 to TRBJ2-3, with no clear D. This CDR3 region has 13 residues. Germline loops: CDR1 SGHNT, CDR2 YENEEA. CDR3 amino acids: CASSPGPKKTQYF. The covered CDR3 bases are TGTGCCAGCAGCCCAGGCCCCAAAAAAACG.

Notes on this clone: The read is 3 residues too short to cover the CDR3 end, so that end is filled in from the germline J gene. This chain links TRBV30 with TRBJ2-1; the match to TRBD2 covers 15 bases. Trimming at V came to 2 bases and at J to 9 bases, leaving 11 bases not matched to a gene. The length of the CDR3 is 17 residues. Looked up from germline, CDR1 is GTSNPN and CDR2 is SVGIG (reference sequence). CDR3: CAWSPGLAGGALVEQFF. The CDR3 DNA, read in part, is TGTGCCTGGAGTCCCGGACTAGCGGGGGGGGCCCTGGTTGAG.

This clone was found many times. CDR3: CASSFRQGERSEKLFF. Partial CDR3 DNA: TGTGCCAGCTCATTTCGACAGGGGGAGCGAAGTGAAAAA. This chain connects TRBV18 to TRBJ1-4; the match to TRBD1 covers 9 bases. The sequence runs out 3 residues before the end of the CDR3; the remainder is reconstructed from the germline J gene. Germline V CDR1 and CDR2: KGHSH, LQKENI. With 5 bases clipped from V and 7 bases from J, the junction kept 11 bases outside the gene matches. This CDR3 comprises 16 residues.

This clone was counted only a few times. The CDR3 DNA, read in part, is TGTGCCAGCAGCTCCCCCGGACATACTTACGAG. Translated, it gives CASSSPGHTYE. The entire CDR3 sequence reads CASSSPGHTYEQYF. The genes are TRBV5-8 and TRBJ2-7, with D maybe TRBD1 (5 bases). Coverage ceases 3 residues before the CDR3 finishes, and the germline J gene fills in the end. Trimming stripped 3 bases from V and 4 bases from J, with 14 bases between. Per the germline V gene, CDR1 is SGHTS and CDR2 is YDEGEE. The CDR3 has 14 residues.